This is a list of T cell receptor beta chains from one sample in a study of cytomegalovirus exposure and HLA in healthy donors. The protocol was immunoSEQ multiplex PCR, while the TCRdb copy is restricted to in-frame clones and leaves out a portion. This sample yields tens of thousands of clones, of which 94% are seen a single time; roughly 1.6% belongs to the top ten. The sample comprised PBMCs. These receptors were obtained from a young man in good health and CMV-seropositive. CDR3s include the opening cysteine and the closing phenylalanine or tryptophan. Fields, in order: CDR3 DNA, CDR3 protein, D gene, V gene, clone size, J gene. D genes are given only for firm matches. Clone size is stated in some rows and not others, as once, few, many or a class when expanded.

DNA: TGTGCCAGCAGCCCCGGGAGGGGCAATCAGCCCCAGCATTTT
CDR3: CASSPGRGNQPQHF
D: -
V: TRBV6-5
size: -
J: TRBJ1-5

DNA: TGTGCCAGCAGTCCAAAGACAGGCTATGGCTACACCTTC
CDR3: CASSPKTGYGYTF
D: -
V: TRBV6-5
size: -
J: TRBJ1-2

DNA: TGTGCCAGCAGCGGAGGACTAGCGGAGGGCCACGAGCAGTACTTC
CDR3: CASSGGLAEGHEQYF
D: TRBD2
V: TRBV9
size: -
J: TRBJ2-7

DNA: TGTGCCATCAGTGAGTCGAATCTAGGACTAGCGGGAGTGAGGACCGGGGAGCTGTTTTTT
CDR3: CAISESNLGLAGVRTGELFF
D: TRBD2
V: TRBV10-3
size: -
J: TRBJ2-2

DNA: TGTGCCGGCCGAACCGAGCAGTACTTC
CDR3: CAGRTEQYF
D: -
V: TRBV27
size: -
J: TRBJ2-7

DNA: TGTGCCAGCAGTTTATTCTCCCCTCGGGTCACTTACTCTGGAAACACCATATATTTT
CDR3: CASSLFSPRVTYSGNTIYF
D: -
V: TRBV27
size: -
J: TRBJ1-3

DNA: TGTGCCAGCAGCCAAGATAGGGGTGGCCTAGCGGGAAGTCGAGGTGAGCAGTTCTTC
CDR3: CASSQDRGGLAGSRGEQFF
D: TRBD2
V: TRBV14
size: -
J: TRBJ2-1

DNA: TGTGCCAGCAGCTCCACAGGGGGCAAAAACATTCAGTACTTC
CDR3: CASSSTGGKNIQYF
D: TRBD1
V: TRBV5-4
size: once
J: TRBJ2-4

DNA: TGTGCCAGCAGTATCCCGAGGGCCTTTTTCCAAGAGACCCAGTACTTC
CDR3: CASSIPRAFFQETQYF
D: -
V: TRBV27
size: -
J: TRBJ2-5

DNA: TGTGCCAGCGGAGGGATCTCGATGAGTGAGCAGTACTTC
CDR3: CASGGISMSEQYF
D: -
V: TRBV28
size: -
J: TRBJ2-7